This T cell receptor (beta chain) derives from a study of blood T cell repertoires in COVID-19. Overall study context: Both acute and convalescent COVID-19 samples were obtained from the United States, Italy and Spain.

Germline lookup yields CDR1 MNHEY and CDR2 SVGAGI. Germline trimming cut 7 bases from V and 0 bases from J; bases unmatched to any gene: 8. This CDR3 spans 15 amino acids. Seattle patients were enrolled while actively infected and followed longitudinally. Methods used by the authors: Amplified reference gene primers provided the basis for estimating nucleated cell counts. Profiling relied on immunoSEQ multiplex PCR, and the TCRdb table lists in-frame clones only, not all of them. V and J calls and clone size follow that table, whereas D and trimming were derived from the DNA. The table lists just over 300,000 clones, under 90% of them singletons, with 1.8% in the top ten.

The sequencing sample was made of peripheral blood. The TCR sequence derives from a woman aged 25 to 39 with COVID-19, enrolled during active disease. J is TRBJ1-1 and V is TRBV6-5; 7 bases align to TRBD1. Written as DNA, the CDR3 is TGTGCCAGCATCTACAGGGGCAACCTGAACACTGAAGCTTTCTTT. Protein: CASIYRGNLNTEAFF.